This T cell receptor beta chain was profiled in a study of OX40 agonist ivuxolimab in advanced cancers. Study summary: At 82.7% male, the cohort had a mean age of 60 years, ranging from roughly 20 to 90.

CDR3 length equals 17 residues. Germline loops: CDR1 SGHDT, CDR2 YYEEEE. V trimming: 0 bases; J trimming: 5 bases; junction bases outside the gene matches: 5. Assay: immunoSEQ multiplex PCR; the TCRdb copy retains only in-frame clones and omits some. The sample has about 35,000 clones, 65% to 85% seen once; the top ten hold 1.8%. With respect to this clone: What it recognizes is unknown.

General study results and limits: The mean number of expanded clones was higher in CD8+ T cells than in CD4+.

Sequencing used CD4+ or CD8+ T cells sorted from blood, obtained in a trial of the OX40 agonist ivuxolimab. The sequence came from an adult with an advanced solid tumor such as melanoma, head and neck, liver or kidney cancer. V is TRBV5-6 and J is TRBJ2-3; 14 nucleotides match TRBD2. CDR3 DNA: TGTGCCAGCAGCTTGGTTTTGGGACTAGCGGGGGTAGATACGCAGTATTTT. Amino acids: CASSLVLGLAGVDTQYF.